These 16 T cell receptor beta chains originate from one sample sequenced in a study of OX40 agonist ivuxolimab in advanced cancers. Profiled with immunoSEQ multiplex PCR; TCRdb holds only in-frame clones, not every one. The data contain 25,000 to 35,000 clones, about 85% of them singletons. The specimen comprised CD4+ or CD8+ T cells sorted from blood, sampled in a trial of the OX40 agonist ivuxolimab. Receptors originate from an adult with an advanced solid tumor such as melanoma, head and neck, liver or kidney cancer.

The chain has TRBV6-1 and TRBJ1-4; D remains ambiguous. This CDR3 is built from 15 residues. The V gene's germline CDR1 is MNHNS and CDR2 SASEGT. Trimming left V 0 bases short and J 7 bases short, with 12 bases between. CDR3 sequence reads: CASSEAVGSTEKLFF. The CDR3, as DNA: TGTGCCAGCAGTGAAGCGGTAGGGTCGACTGAAAAACTGTTTTTT.

This chain connects TRBV7-9 to TRBJ1-6; 7 positions agree with TRBD1. The CDR3 is 13 residues long. Germline CDR1 and CDR2: SEHNR and FQNEAQ (reference sequence). The junction had 7 bases not matched to a gene; V was cut back by 4 bases and J by 13 bases. The CDR3 sequence: CASSSGQPAPLHF. CDR3 bases: TGTGCCAGCAGCTCGGGACAGCCGGCGCCCCTCCACTTT.

This clone has a single count. The rearrangement uses TRBV15 and TRBJ2-1; TRBD1 agrees at 11 bases. V shed 3 bases, J shed 6 bases, and the junction held 7 bases outside the gene matches. CDR1 is LNHNV and CDR2 is YYDKDF in the germline V gene (reference sequence). The length of the CDR3 is 16 residues. CDR3 nucleotides: TGTGCCACCAGCAGGGCAGGACAGGGGGCGCTCAATGAGCAGTTCTTC. Its protein is CATSRAGQGALNEQFF.

This clone was seen once. V gene TRBV12-5 combines with J gene TRBJ1-5; D not resolved. Germline-derived CDR1 and CDR2 are LGHNT and FRNRAP. The CDR3 contains 15 residues. With 0 bases removed from V and 2 bases from J, the gap between germline ends came to 8 bases. In nucleotides, the CDR3 is TGTGCTAGTGGTTTGGTTGAGTGGGGCAATCAGCCCCAGCATTTT. Protein sequence: CASGLVEWGNQPQHF.

The sample holds a few counts of this clone. This chain connects TRBV6-4 to TRBJ2-3; 8 nucleotides line up with TRBD2. CDR1 and CDR2 from the germline V gene are MRHNA and SNTAGT. The ends lost 6 bases at V and 2 bases at J; junction bases unmatched: 1. The CDR3 sequence is 13 residues long. CDR3 sequence: CASSGRATDTQYF. CDR3 nucleotides: TGTGCCAGCAGCGGGAGGGCCACAGATACGCAGTATTTT.

V is TRBV28 and J is TRBJ2-7, with 13 bases identical to TRBD2. This CDR3 region has 16 residues. V dropped 6 bases and J dropped 2; count of bases not matched to a gene: 7. Germline V CDR1 and CDR2: MDHEN, SYDVKM. The CDR3 nucleotides are TGTGCCAGCAGAGGACTAGCGGGAGTCTTCGCCTACGAGCAGTACTTC. It is translated as CASRGLAGVFAYEQYF.

The rearrangement links TRBV30 to TRBJ2-2; the D gene is possibly TRBD2 (5 bases). The CDR3 extends over 15 amino acids. Trimming removed 0 bases from V and 4 bases from J, with 12 bases in between. Looked up from germline, CDR1 is GTSNPN and CDR2 is SVGIG (reference sequence). This chain's CDR3 is CAWSVLVGPTGELFF. The DNA for the CDR3 is TGTGCCTGGAGTGTACTAGTCGGGCCCACCGGGGAGCTGTTTTTT. The variable domain in full, completed from reference TRBV30 and TRBJ2-2, reads SQTIHQWPATLVQPVGSPLSLECTVEGTSNPNLYWYRQAAGRGLQLLFYSVGIGQISSEVPQNLSASRPQDRQFILSSKKLLLSDSGFYLCAWSVLVGPTGELFFGEGSRLTVL.

The chain employs TRBV6-5 and TRBJ2-7; 8 bases fit TRBD2. The CDR3 consists of 15 residues. The V and J ends lost 0 bases and 3 bases, in that order; junction bases with no gene match: 4. Germline lookup yields CDR1 MNHEY and CDR2 SVGAGI. CDR3 sequence: CASSYSFSGIYEQYF. DNA of the CDR3: TGTGCCAGCAGTTACTCGTTTAGCGGGATCTACGAGCAGTACTTC.

The chain couples TRBV6-1 to TRBJ1-4, with a weak D call TRBD1 (5 bases). Germline V lookup: CDR1 MNHNS, CDR2 SASEGT. The CDR3 has 14 residues. V was pared by 6 bases and J by 7 bases, with 15 bases between. This CDR3 reads CASSQGGEAEKLFF. As DNA, the CDR3 is TGTGCCAGCAGCCAGGGAGGGGAGGCTGAAAAACTGTTTTTT.

The V gene is TRBV6-5, the J gene TRBJ2-1, with 8 nucleotides matching TRBD1. The CDR3 has 13 residues. The junction had 1 base not matched to a gene; V was cut back by 5 bases and J by 4 bases. The V gene's germline CDR1 is MNHEY and CDR2 SVGAGI. CDR3 sequence: CASSGTGYNEQFF. CDR3 in DNA: TGTGCCAGCAGTGGGACAGGTTACAATGAGCAGTTCTTC.

The rearrangement uses TRBV4-3 and TRBJ2-7; TRBD1 matches 12 bases. Unmatched junction bases numbered 11, after V lost 0 bases and J lost 2 bases. In germline, CDR1 is LGHNA, CDR2 YSLEER. The CDR3 consists of 19 residues. CDR3 in DNA: TGCGCCAGCAGCCAAGAGGTGTATCCGGGACAGGGGGCGACCTACGAGCAGTACTTC. Its protein product is CASSQEVYPGQGATYEQYF.

This clone was detected only once. This chain connects TRBV27 to TRBJ2-3, with 8 bases fitting TRBD2. The CDR3 totals 17 residues. Germline V gene lookup returns CDR1 MNHEY and CDR2 SMNVEV (reference sequence). V lost 5 bases, J lost 5 bases, and 15 bases stayed unmatched. In DNA, the CDR3 is TGTGCCAGCAGTCCTCAAACCGGGACTAGGTTTGGAGATACGCAGTATTTT. Protein product: CASSPQTGTRFGDTQYF.

The V and J genes are TRBV7-8 and TRBJ2-6; D is possibly TRBD2 (5 bases). The CDR3 runs 17 residues. In germline, CDR1 is SGHVS, CDR2 FQNEAQ. V was pared by 4 bases and J by 5 bases, with 18 bases between. CDR3 nucleotide sequence: TGTGCCAGCAGCTGGACTGGCCCACAAAGTCGGGCCAACGTCCTGACTTTC. As protein: CASSWTGPQSRANVLTF. The variable domain in full, completed from reference TRBV7-8 and TRBJ2-6, reads GAGVSQSPRYKVAKRGQDVALRCDPISGHVSLFWYQQALGQGPEFLTYFQNEAQLDKSGLPSDRFFAERPEGSVSTLKIQRTQQEDSAVYLCASSWTGPQSRANVLTFGAGSRLTVL.

The chain uses TRBV16 and TRBJ2-7, with 9 nucleotides matching TRBD1. V lost 4 bases to trimming and J lost 2 bases; unmatched junction nucleotides: 3. The CDR3 has 14 residues. Germline loops: CDR1 KGHSY, CDR2 FQNENV. The CDR3, as DNA: TGTGCCAGCAGCCCGGGACAGGGACCCTACGAGCAGTACTTC. It yields the protein CASSPGQGPYEQYF. Complete variable domain (other parts from reference TRBV16 and TRBJ2-7): GEEVAQTPKHLVRGEGQKAKLYCAPIKGHSYVFWYQQVLKNEFKFLISFQNENVFDETGMPKERFSAKCLPNSPCSLEIQATKLEDSAVYFCASSPGQGPYEQYFGPGTRLTVT.

J is TRBJ2-1 and V is TRBV7-2; no clear D gene. The CDR3 is made up of 17 amino acids. Germline lookup yields CDR1 SGHTA and CDR2 FQGNSA. V gave up 5 bases and J gave up 0 bases, with 17 bases separating them. CDR3 nucleotides: TGTGCCAGCAGCCCATGGGCGAGCTCGAGCTCCTACAATGAGCAGTTCTTC. Translated, it gives CASSPWASSSSYNEQFF.

The chain is built from TRBV5-5 and TRBJ1-1; D uncertain. V lost 0 bases to trimming and J lost 4 bases, with 7 bases between them. The length of the CDR3 is 13 residues. Looked up from germline, CDR1 is SGHKS and CDR2 is YYEKEE (reference sequence). CDR3 amino acids: CASSLDLFTEAFF. CDR3 sequence (DNA): TGTGCCAGCAGCTTGGATCTGTTCACTGAAGCTTTCTTT.